This paragraph covers one TCR beta chain sequence. Its antigen is still unknown. In germline, CDR1 is MNHEY, CDR2 SVGAGI. The ends were cut back, 0 bases at V and 3 bases at J, with 6 bases in the middle. This CDR3 is built from 14 residues. These data are taken from a study of graft-versus-host responses after intestinal transplantation. Study overall: Recipients underwent multivisceral, liver-intestinal, or isolated intestinal transplants. Every one of the recipients received anti-thymocyte globulin induction and afterwards took tacrolimus and steroids for around 3 years.

Study conclusions and caveats: GvH clones appeared in recipient marrow, some first in ileum or blood.

This table comes from immunoSEQ multiplex PCR, and its TCRdb copy is limited to in-frame clones, with some not included. The sample records more than 20,000 clones, around four fifths being singletons. V is TRBV6-5 and J is TRBJ1-3; a possible D gene is TRBD1 (6 bases). The sample consisted of PBMCs, taken approximately 29 days after intestinal transplant. This TCR came from a human patient who received an intestinal transplant, so some T cells may come from the graft donor. For the CDR3, the DNA is TGTGCCAGCAGTTACTCCAGGGGTGGAAACACCATATATTTT. It is translated as CASSYSRGGNTIYF.